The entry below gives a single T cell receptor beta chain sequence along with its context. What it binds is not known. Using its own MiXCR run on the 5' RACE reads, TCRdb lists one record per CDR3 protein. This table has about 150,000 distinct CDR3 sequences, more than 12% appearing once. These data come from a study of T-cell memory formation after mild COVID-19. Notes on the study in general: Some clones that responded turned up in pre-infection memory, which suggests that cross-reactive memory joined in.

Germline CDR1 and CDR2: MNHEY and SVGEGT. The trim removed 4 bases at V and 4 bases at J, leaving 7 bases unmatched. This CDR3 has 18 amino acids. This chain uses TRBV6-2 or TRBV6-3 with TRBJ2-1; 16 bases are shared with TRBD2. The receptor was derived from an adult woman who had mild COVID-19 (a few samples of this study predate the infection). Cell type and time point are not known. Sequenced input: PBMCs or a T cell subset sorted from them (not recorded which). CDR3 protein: CASSFGTSGRDGYNEQFF. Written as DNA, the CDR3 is TGTGCCAGCAGTTTCGGGACTAGCGGGAGGGACGGATACAATGAGCAGTTCTTC.